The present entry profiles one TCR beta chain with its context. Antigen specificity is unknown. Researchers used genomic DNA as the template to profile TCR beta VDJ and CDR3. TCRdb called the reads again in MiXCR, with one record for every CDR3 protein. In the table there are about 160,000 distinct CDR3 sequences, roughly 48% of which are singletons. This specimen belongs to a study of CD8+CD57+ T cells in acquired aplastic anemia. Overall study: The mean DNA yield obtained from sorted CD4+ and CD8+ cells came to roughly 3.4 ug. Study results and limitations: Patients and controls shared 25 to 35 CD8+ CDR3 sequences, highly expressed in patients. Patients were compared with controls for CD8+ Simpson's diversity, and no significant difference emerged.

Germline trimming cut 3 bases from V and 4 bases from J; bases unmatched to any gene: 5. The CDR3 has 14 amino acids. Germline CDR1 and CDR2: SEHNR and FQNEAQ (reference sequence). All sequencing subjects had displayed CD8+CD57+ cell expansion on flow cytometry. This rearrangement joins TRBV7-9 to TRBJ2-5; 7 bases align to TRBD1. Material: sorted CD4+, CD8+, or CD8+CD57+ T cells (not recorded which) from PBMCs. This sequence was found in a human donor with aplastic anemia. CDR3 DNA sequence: TGTGCCAGCAGCTTCACACAGGGGCGAGAGACCCAGTACTTC. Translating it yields CASSFTQGRETQYF.